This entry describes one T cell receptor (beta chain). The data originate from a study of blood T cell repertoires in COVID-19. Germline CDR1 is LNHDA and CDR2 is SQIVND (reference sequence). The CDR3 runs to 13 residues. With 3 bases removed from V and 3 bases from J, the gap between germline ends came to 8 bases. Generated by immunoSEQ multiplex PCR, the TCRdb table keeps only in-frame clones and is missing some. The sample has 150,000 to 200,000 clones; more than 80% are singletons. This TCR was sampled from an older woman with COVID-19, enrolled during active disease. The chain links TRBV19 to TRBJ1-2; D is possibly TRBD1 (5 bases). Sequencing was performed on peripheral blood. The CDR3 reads CASSMGGYYGYTF. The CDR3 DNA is TGTGCCAGTAGTATGGGGGGGTACTATGGCTACACCTTC.